This T cell receptor (beta chain) came from a study of T cells in localized non-small cell lung cancer. Sequenced by immunoSEQ multiplex PCR; TCRdb stores in-frame clones only, minus some. The profile shows some 27,000 clones, over 85% of them singletons. The germline V gene has CDR1 SGHDN and CDR2 FVKESK. The CDR3 has 15 residues. V lost 2 bases to trimming and J lost 1 base; unmatched junction nucleotides: 5. The gene calls are TRBV14 and TRBJ2-7, with 7 nucleotides matching TRBD1. The input for sequencing was peripheral blood, taken before any cancer treatment. This TCR was sampled from a woman aged 18 to 50 with stage I lung adenocarcinoma. The CDR3 here is CASSQPTGTSYEQYF. CDR3 coding DNA: TGTGCCAGCAGCCAACCGACAGGGACGTCCTACGAGCAGTACTTC. The whole variable domain, remainder taken from reference TRBV14 and TRBJ2-7, is EAGVTQFPSHSVIEKGQTVTLRCDPISGHDNLYWYRRVMGKEIKFLLHFVKESKQDESGMPNNRFLAERTGGTYSTLKVQPAELEDSGVYFCASSQPTGTSYEQYFGPGTRLTVT.